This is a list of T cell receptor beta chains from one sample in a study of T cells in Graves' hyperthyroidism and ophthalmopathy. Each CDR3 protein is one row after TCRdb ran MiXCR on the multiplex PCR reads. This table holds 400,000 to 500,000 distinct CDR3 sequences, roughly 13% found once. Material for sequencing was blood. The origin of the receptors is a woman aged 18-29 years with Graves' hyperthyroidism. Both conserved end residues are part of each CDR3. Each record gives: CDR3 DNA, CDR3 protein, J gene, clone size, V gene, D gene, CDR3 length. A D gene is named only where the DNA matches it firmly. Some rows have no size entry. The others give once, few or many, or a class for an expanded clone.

cdr3_nt: TGTGCCAGCACGGCCGGGCCCTCACCTGCAGGACCCTACGGCTACACCTTC; cdr3_aa: CASTAGPSPAGPYGYTF; j_call: TRBJ1-2; clone_size: many; v_call: TRBV2; d_call: -; cdr3_length: 17
cdr3_nt: TGTGCCAGCAGCTCAGGGGGGCGCGGGCCCCAGCATTTT; cdr3_aa: CASSSGGRGPQHF; j_call: TRBJ1-5; clone_size: few; v_call: TRBV13; d_call: TRBD1; cdr3_length: 13
cdr3_nt: TGTGCCAGCAGTTTATCGGGGGGCCCCCCTACTAACTATGGCTACACCTTC; cdr3_aa: CASSLSGGPPTNYGYTF; j_call: TRBJ1-2; clone_size: -; v_call: TRBV27; d_call: -; cdr3_length: 17
cdr3_nt: TGCAGCGTGGAGATACCGAAGGAGGGAGGCGAGCAGTACTTC; cdr3_aa: CSVEIPKEGGEQYF; j_call: TRBJ2-7; clone_size: many; v_call: TRBV29-1; d_call: -; cdr3_length: 14
cdr3_nt: TGTGCCAACAGTTTACAGGGGTCCCCCTACGAGCAGTACTTC; cdr3_aa: CANSLQGSPYEQYF; j_call: TRBJ2-7; clone_size: -; v_call: TRBV7-9; d_call: TRBD1; cdr3_length: 14
cdr3_nt: TGTGCCAGCAGCTTGGCATCCGGTCAGCCCCAGCATTTT; cdr3_aa: CASSLASGQPQHF; j_call: TRBJ1-5; clone_size: many; v_call: TRBV7-2; d_call: -; cdr3_length: 13
cdr3_nt: TGTGCCAGCAGTTACGAGTTCTCCTACGAGCAGTACTTC; cdr3_aa: CASSYEFSYEQYF; j_call: TRBJ2-7; clone_size: -; v_call: TRBV6-5; d_call: -; cdr3_length: 13
cdr3_nt: TGTGCCAGCAGTTTGCGGGTGGCAGGTGAGCAGTTCTTC; cdr3_aa: CASSLRVAGEQFF; j_call: TRBJ2-1; clone_size: many; v_call: TRBV28; d_call: -; cdr3_length: 13
cdr3_nt: TGTGCCAGCAGCCGACGGGACGGCACCGGGGAGCTGTTTTTT; cdr3_aa: CASSRRDGTGELFF; j_call: TRBJ2-2; clone_size: many; v_call: TRBV12-3/TRBV12-4; d_call: -; cdr3_length: 14
cdr3_nt: TGTGCCGGCAGTGAAGATAGGAACACTGAAGCTTTCTTT; cdr3_aa: CAGSEDRNTEAFF; j_call: TRBJ1-1; clone_size: -; v_call: TRBV2; d_call: -; cdr3_length: 13
cdr3_nt: TGCAGTGCTAGAGATCTAGGACAGGGGATATACGAGCAGTACTTC; cdr3_aa: CSARDLGQGIYEQYF; j_call: TRBJ2-7; clone_size: few; v_call: TRBV20-1; d_call: TRBD1; cdr3_length: 15
cdr3_nt: TGTGCCAGCAGTTACTCCCTTAGGAACGAGCAGTACTTC; cdr3_aa: CASSYSLRNEQYF; j_call: TRBJ2-7; clone_size: few; v_call: TRBV6-2/TRBV6-3; d_call: -; cdr3_length: 13
cdr3_nt: TGCAGTGCTAGAGATACAGGGGGGGCCGGGGAGCTGTTTTTT; cdr3_aa: CSARDTGGAGELFF; j_call: TRBJ2-2; clone_size: few; v_call: TRBV20-1; d_call: -; cdr3_length: 14
cdr3_nt: TGTGCCAGCAGTTTAGCGGGGGTCATCGAGCAGTACTTC; cdr3_aa: CASSLAGVIEQYF; j_call: TRBJ2-7; clone_size: many; v_call: TRBV12-3/TRBV12-4; d_call: -; cdr3_length: 13
cdr3_nt: TGTGCCAGCAGTGCTCGACAGGCTGAAGCTTTCTTT; cdr3_aa: CASSARQAEAFF; j_call: TRBJ1-1; clone_size: -; v_call: TRBV6-7; d_call: -; cdr3_length: 12
cdr3_nt: TGTGCCAGTATCATTGGGGGCACTGAAGCTTTCTTT; cdr3_aa: CASIIGGTEAFF; j_call: TRBJ1-1; clone_size: many; v_call: TRBV19; d_call: -; cdr3_length: 12
cdr3_nt: TGTGCCAGCAGTTACTCGAGGATTGGCAGCATGAACACTGAAGCTTTCTTT; cdr3_aa: CASSYSRIGSMNTEAFF; j_call: TRBJ1-1; clone_size: many; v_call: TRBV6-5; d_call: -; cdr3_length: 17
cdr3_nt: TGTGCCACGAGGACAGGGGGGAATAACTATGGCTACACCTTC; cdr3_aa: CATRTGGNNYGYTF; j_call: TRBJ1-2; clone_size: -; v_call: TRBV19; d_call: TRBD1; cdr3_length: 14
cdr3_nt: TGCAGTGCTAGCCGACAGGGGGCGCATAGTTCACCCCTCCACTTT; cdr3_aa: CSASRQGAHSSPLHF; j_call: TRBJ1-6; clone_size: -; v_call: TRBV20-1; d_call: TRBD1; cdr3_length: 15
cdr3_nt: TGTGCCAGCAGCCTCCAGGGCGGGAGGGCAAATGAGCAGTTCTTC; cdr3_aa: CASSLQGGRANEQFF; j_call: TRBJ2-1; clone_size: many; v_call: TRBV7-2; d_call: TRBD2; cdr3_length: 15
cdr3_nt: TGTGCCAGCAGCCCCGGACAGTGGAACACTGAAGCTTTCTTT; cdr3_aa: CASSPGQWNTEAFF; j_call: TRBJ1-1; clone_size: many; v_call: TRBV7-2; d_call: -; cdr3_length: 14
cdr3_nt: TGTGCCAGCAGCTTGGGGGACAGGGAAGGCTACACCTTC; cdr3_aa: CASSLGDREGYTF; j_call: TRBJ1-2; clone_size: -; v_call: TRBV13; d_call: TRBD1; cdr3_length: 13
cdr3_nt: TGTGCCAGTACCCCCGGACGGGTGACTACCGGGCATGAAAAACTGTTTTTT; cdr3_aa: CASTPGRVTTGHEKLFF; j_call: TRBJ1-4; clone_size: few; v_call: TRBV19; d_call: -; cdr3_length: 17
cdr3_nt: TGCGCCAGCAGCGCCCAGGGGACAACTGGAAACACCATATATTTT; cdr3_aa: CASSAQGTTGNTIYF; j_call: TRBJ1-3; clone_size: few; v_call: TRBV5-1; d_call: -; cdr3_length: 15
cdr3_nt: TGTGCCAGCAGTACGATCCGGGACAGGGGGCTTAACACTGAAGCTTTCTTT; cdr3_aa: CASSTIRDRGLNTEAFF; j_call: TRBJ1-1; clone_size: many; v_call: TRBV27; d_call: TRBD1; cdr3_length: 17
cdr3_nt: TGCAGCGTTGACCCCAGCGGGAGCACAGATACGCAGTATTTT; cdr3_aa: CSVDPSGSTDTQYF; j_call: TRBJ2-3; clone_size: -; v_call: TRBV29-1; d_call: -; cdr3_length: 14
cdr3_nt: TGTGCCAGCAGTGAGGTGGGGCTGGGCGGCACTGAAGCTTTCTTT; cdr3_aa: CASSEVGLGGTEAFF; j_call: TRBJ1-1; clone_size: many; v_call: TRBV2; d_call: -; cdr3_length: 15
cdr3_nt: TGCAGCGTGGGAAAAGGACTAGCGGGACAGGGCGAGCAGTACTTC; cdr3_aa: CSVGKGLAGQGEQYF; j_call: TRBJ2-7; clone_size: many; v_call: TRBV29-1; d_call: TRBD2; cdr3_length: 15
cdr3_nt: TGTGCCAGCAGCTTAGAGATGGGGGGCTTTTCTGGAAACACCATATATTTT; cdr3_aa: CASSLEMGGFSGNTIYF; j_call: TRBJ1-3; clone_size: -; v_call: TRBV11-2; d_call: -; cdr3_length: 17
cdr3_nt: TGTGCCAGCAGTCGTGGACAGGTCCACACAGATACGCAGTATTTT; cdr3_aa: CASSRGQVHTDTQYF; j_call: TRBJ2-3; clone_size: many; v_call: TRBV6-2/TRBV6-3; d_call: TRBD1; cdr3_length: 15
cdr3_nt: TGTGCCAGCAGCTTAGCGGGACATTCCTCAGCGGGTATGTTCTTC; cdr3_aa: CASSLAGHSSAGMFF; j_call: TRBJ2-1; clone_size: few; v_call: TRBV7-2; d_call: -; cdr3_length: 15
cdr3_nt: TGTGCCAGCAGGAGGGAGAAAGGTACAGATACGCAGTATTTT; cdr3_aa: CASRREKGTDTQYF; j_call: TRBJ2-3; clone_size: many; v_call: TRBV2; d_call: -; cdr3_length: 14
cdr3_nt: TGTGCCAGCAGCTTAGGAGGGCAGGGCCGCAACTATGGCTACACCTTC; cdr3_aa: CASSLGGQGRNYGYTF; j_call: TRBJ1-2; clone_size: many; v_call: TRBV11-2; d_call: -; cdr3_length: 16
cdr3_nt: TGTGCCAGTAGTATAGGTTTGGAACAGGCCGCCTGGAGTGAGCAGTTCTTC; cdr3_aa: CASSIGLEQAAWSEQFF; j_call: TRBJ2-1; clone_size: many; v_call: TRBV19; d_call: -; cdr3_length: 17
cdr3_nt: TGTGCCTGCAAGACAGGGTTTAGGACAGATACGCAGTATTTT; cdr3_aa: CACKTGFRTDTQYF; j_call: TRBJ2-3; clone_size: many; v_call: TRBV30; d_call: TRBD1; cdr3_length: 14
cdr3_nt: TGTGCCAGCAGTTCGCATGGACAGGGATCCTACGAGCAGTACTTC; cdr3_aa: CASSSHGQGSYEQYF; j_call: TRBJ2-7; clone_size: -; v_call: TRBV12-3/TRBV12-4; d_call: TRBD1; cdr3_length: 15
cdr3_nt: TGTGCCAGCAGCCCCACTGGGGGGAACACTGAAGCTTTCTTT; cdr3_aa: CASSPTGGNTEAFF; j_call: TRBJ1-1; clone_size: many; v_call: TRBV7-3; d_call: -; cdr3_length: 14
cdr3_nt: TGTGCCAGCAGTGAAAGTACCAGCGGGAGCGCCGAGCAGTACTTC; cdr3_aa: CASSESTSGSAEQYF; j_call: TRBJ2-7; clone_size: many; v_call: TRBV6-1; d_call: TRBD2; cdr3_length: 15
cdr3_nt: TGTGCCACCAGTGACCCCACTAGCGGGACAACCAATGAGCAGTTCTTC; cdr3_aa: CATSDPTSGTTNEQFF; j_call: TRBJ2-1; clone_size: -; v_call: TRBV24-1; d_call: TRBD2; cdr3_length: 16
cdr3_nt: TGTGCCAGCAGTTTTGAGGCCGGGGGAAGCAATCAGCCCCAGCATTTT; cdr3_aa: CASSFEAGGSNQPQHF; j_call: TRBJ1-5; clone_size: many; v_call: TRBV28; d_call: -; cdr3_length: 16
cdr3_nt: TGTGCCAGCAGTTTATACTCTTTTCAGCCCCAGCATTTT; cdr3_aa: CASSLYSFQPQHF; j_call: TRBJ1-5; clone_size: many; v_call: TRBV27; d_call: -; cdr3_length: 13
cdr3_nt: TGTGCCAGCAGCGCACTCCCAGGGGCCCTTGAGGAAAAACTGTTTTTT; cdr3_aa: CASSALPGALEEKLFF; j_call: TRBJ1-4; clone_size: few; v_call: TRBV9; d_call: -; cdr3_length: 16
cdr3_nt: TGTGCCAGCCTAAACCCCAGGGGAAGCAATCAGCCCCAGCATTTT; cdr3_aa: CASLNPRGSNQPQHF; j_call: TRBJ1-5; clone_size: -; v_call: TRBV28; d_call: -; cdr3_length: 15
cdr3_nt: TGTGCCAGCAGCCCGCAGACAGCCTACGAGCAGTACTTC; cdr3_aa: CASSPQTAYEQYF; j_call: TRBJ2-7; clone_size: few; v_call: TRBV6-1; d_call: -; cdr3_length: 13
cdr3_nt: TGTGCCAGCAGCTATAGCGGGACCTCCTACAATGAGCAGTTCTTC; cdr3_aa: CASSYSGTSYNEQFF; j_call: TRBJ2-1; clone_size: many; v_call: TRBV11-2; d_call: TRBD2; cdr3_length: 15
cdr3_nt: TGTGCCAGCAGCTTAGGGACAGTGTTCTCTGGAAACACCATATATTTT; cdr3_aa: CASSLGTVFSGNTIYF; j_call: TRBJ1-3; clone_size: once; v_call: TRBV7-3; d_call: TRBD1; cdr3_length: 16
cdr3_nt: TGTGCCAGCTCACCAACCACGGGATACTATGGCTACACCTTC; cdr3_aa: CASSPTTGYYGYTF; j_call: TRBJ1-2; clone_size: few; v_call: TRBV18; d_call: -; cdr3_length: 14
cdr3_nt: TGTGCCAGTAGTTCCCGAGGTTCAGGGCGCACTGAAGCTTTCTTT; cdr3_aa: CASSSRGSGRTEAFF; j_call: TRBJ1-1; clone_size: -; v_call: TRBV19; d_call: -; cdr3_length: 15
cdr3_nt: TGTGCCAGTATGCAGGGCCACTGGAACACTGAAGCTTTCTTT; cdr3_aa: CASMQGHWNTEAFF; j_call: TRBJ1-1; clone_size: -; v_call: TRBV7-2; d_call: -; cdr3_length: 14
cdr3_nt: TGTGCCAGCAGTTTAGACACCTATAATTCACCCCTCCACTTT; cdr3_aa: CASSLDTYNSPLHF; j_call: TRBJ1-6; clone_size: -; v_call: TRBV12-3/TRBV12-4; d_call: -; cdr3_length: 14
cdr3_nt: TGTGCCAGCAGCTCCGGGGCTAGCGGGACCCAGTACTTC; cdr3_aa: CASSSGASGTQYF; j_call: TRBJ2-5; clone_size: few; v_call: TRBV7-3; d_call: TRBD2; cdr3_length: 13
cdr3_nt: TGTGCCAGCAGTCAAGACAGGGGGGCTGGAAACACCATATATTTT; cdr3_aa: CASSQDRGAGNTIYF; j_call: TRBJ1-3; clone_size: many; v_call: TRBV5-6; d_call: TRBD1; cdr3_length: 15
cdr3_nt: TGTGCCAGCAGACCATTCGGACAGGCGCTCACTGAAGCTTTCTTT; cdr3_aa: CASRPFGQALTEAFF; j_call: TRBJ1-1; clone_size: -; v_call: TRBV6-1; d_call: TRBD1; cdr3_length: 15
cdr3_nt: TGTGCCAGCAGTTATCTTAGCGGGATCGAGAGTAATGAGCAGTTCTTC; cdr3_aa: CASSYLSGIESNEQFF; j_call: TRBJ2-1; clone_size: many; v_call: TRBV6-5; d_call: TRBD2; cdr3_length: 16
cdr3_nt: TGTGCCAGCAGCCGGACAGGGAAGGGGGACACCGGGGAGCTGTTTTTT; cdr3_aa: CASSRTGKGDTGELFF; j_call: TRBJ2-2; clone_size: -; v_call: TRBV6-1; d_call: TRBD1; cdr3_length: 16
cdr3_nt: TGTGCCTGGAGTGTCGGGGAGCAATTGGGTGGCTACACCTTC; cdr3_aa: CAWSVGEQLGGYTF; j_call: TRBJ1-2; clone_size: many; v_call: TRBV30; d_call: -; cdr3_length: 14